This TCR beta chain derives from a study of PD-1 blockade in classical Hodgkin lymphoma. Whole-study context: Once every 2 weeks, patients received intravenous nivolumab at 3 mg/kg.

The germline CDR1 and CDR2 sequences are SGHRS and YFSETQ. The J segment lost 6 bases and the V segment lost 7 bases, leaving 6 bases of the junction unmatched. The length of the CDR3 is 14 residues. Using immunoSEQ multiplex PCR, the repertoire was profiled, and TCRdb retains in-frame clones only, with some absent. The sample carries thousands of clones, 70% to 85% recorded once. Relapse after autologous stem cell transplantation occurred in every patient, and brentuximab vedotin exposure varied. Applied to thawed PBMCs, magnetic negative selection was the method used to isolate CD8+ T cells. The study recorded best responses of complete response, partial response or progressive disease. Notes on the study in general: At baseline, newly diagnosed patients reportedly showed less TCR diversity than healthy donors. Patients who responded completely had about the same baseline diversity as newly diagnosed patients.

On this clone: What it binds is unknown.

Specimen: CD8+ T cells from blood, collected at baseline. This receptor was obtained from a human donor with classical Hodgkin lymphoma. The gene calls are TRBV5-1 and TRBJ2-1; 11 bases match TRBD2. CDR3: CASGTSGGPNEQFF. CDR3 DNA: TGCGCCAGCGGCACTAGCGGGGGACCCAATGAGCAGTTCTTC.